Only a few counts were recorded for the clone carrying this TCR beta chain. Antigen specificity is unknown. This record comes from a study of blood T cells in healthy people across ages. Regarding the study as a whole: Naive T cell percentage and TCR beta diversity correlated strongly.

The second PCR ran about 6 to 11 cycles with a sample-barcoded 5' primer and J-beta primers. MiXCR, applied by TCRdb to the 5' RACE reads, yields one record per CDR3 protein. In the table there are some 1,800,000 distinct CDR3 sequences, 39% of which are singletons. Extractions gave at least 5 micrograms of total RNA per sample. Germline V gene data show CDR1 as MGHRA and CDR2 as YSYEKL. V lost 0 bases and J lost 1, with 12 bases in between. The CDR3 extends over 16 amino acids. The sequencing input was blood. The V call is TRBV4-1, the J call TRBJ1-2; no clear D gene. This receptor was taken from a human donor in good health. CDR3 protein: CASSQDLRPFNYGYTF. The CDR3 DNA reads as TGCGCCAGCAGCCAAGATTTGCGGCCCTTTAACTATGGCTACACCTTC.